Following are 25 T cell receptor beta chains from one sample sequenced in a study of shared clonotypes between healthy human individuals. Repertoires were generated with immunoSEQ multiplex PCR, while TCRdb's copy carries only in-frame clones and drops some. The data show approximately 510,000 clones, with 60% to 85% seen just once and under 15% held by the top ten. The source material was PBMCs. Source of these receptors: a woman in her thirties or forties in good health. Some clones in this sample may be carry-over from other donors' samples.

Turning to this clone: This CDR3 is also generated by other DNA sequences in the sample. The genes are TRBV5-1 and TRBJ2-1, with D possibly TRBD2 on 5 matching bases. The V end lost 0 bases, the J end lost 5 bases, and 6 bases lay between the germline ends. Germline loops: CDR1 SGHRS, CDR2 YFSETQ. The CDR3 runs 13 residues. CDR3 protein: CASSLGGDNEQFF. Here the CDR3 DNA reads TGCGCCAGCAGCTTGGGGGGAGACAATGAGCAGTTCTTC.

This clone occurred once. The rearrangement uses TRBV14 and TRBJ1-3; 7 nucleotides line up with TRBD1. Germline CDR1 is SGHDN and CDR2 is FVKESK. V lost 0 bases to trimming and J lost 2 bases; unmatched junction nucleotides: 13. CDR3 length equals 19 residues. CDR3 nucleotide sequence: TGTGCCAGCAGCCAAGATCATGTAGGGGGCGCTTCGGCTGGAAACACCATATATTTT. It codes for CASSQDHVGGASAGNTIYF.

The chain uses TRBV28 and TRBJ1-2, with TRBD1 as a possible D gene (5 bases). The V end lost 5 bases, the J end lost 12 bases, and 19 bases lay between the germline ends. Looked up from germline, CDR1 is MDHEN and CDR2 is SYDVKM. The CDR3 consists of 13 residues. For the CDR3, the DNA is TGTGCCAGCAGTGCCGGTGGCAGGCCGGGGGACACCTTC. The encoded protein is CASSAGGRPGDTF.

A word on this clone: Germline is not matched at one junction end, which may reflect a read error. This chain connects TRBV7-7 to TRBJ2-1, with 8 bases that match TRBD2. Germline V gives CDR1 SSHAT, CDR2 FNYEAQ (reference sequence). The CDR3 spans 18 residues. The CDR3 sequence is CASSPYISGSFSYNEQFF. CDR3 in DNA: TGTGCTAGCAGCCCATATATCAGCGGGAGCTTCTCCTACAATGAGCAGTTCTTC.

The CDR3, as DNA: TGTGCCAGCAGTTACTCTTATACCTATAATTCACCCCTCCACTTT. It codes for CASSYSYTYNSPLHF. This chain connects TRBV6-5 to TRBJ1-6; D remains ambiguous. The CDR3 length is 15 residues. Looked up from germline, CDR1 is MNHEY and CDR2 is SVGAGI. The V gene lost 0 bases and the J gene lost 2 bases, with 5 bases spanning the gap.

This chain's CDR3 is CASSMVKRDKNNEQFF. The CDR3 DNA reads TGTGCCAGTAGTATGGTGAAGCGGGATAAGAACAATGAGCAGTTCTTC. The V gene is TRBV19, the J gene TRBJ2-1; 7 nucleotides match TRBD2. This CDR3 contains 16 residues. The germline V gene encodes CDR1 LNHDA and CDR2 SQIVND (reference sequence). Trimming removed 3 bases from V and 5 bases from J; junction bases left unmatched: 10.

The gene calls are TRBV28 and TRBJ1-4, with D hard to call. Trimming took 4 bases from V and 10 from J, leaving 16 bases between them. Germline V lookup: CDR1 MDHEN, CDR2 SYDVKM. This CDR3 is 14 amino acids long. CDR3 DNA: TGTGCCAGCAGTTCGCCGGACTTAGGCGGAAAACTGTTTTTT. It specifies CASSSPDLGGKLFF.

This clone has more than one count but fewer than ten. The chain combines TRBV2 with TRBJ1-1, with TRBD1 as a possible D gene (6 bases). CDR1 and CDR2 (germline): SNHLY, FYNNEI. This CDR3 has 13 residues. Trimming pared 8 bases from V and 5 bases from J, leaving 15 bases between. DNA for the CDR3: TGTGCCAGCCAGGGGTTCGTTGAAACTGAAGCTTTCTTT. Translating gives CASQGFVETEAFF. Full variable domain (outside the CDR3, taken from reference TRBV2 and TRBJ1-1): EPEVTQTPSHQVTQMGQEVILRCVPISNHLYFYWYRQILGQKVEFLVSFYNNEISEKSEIFDDQFSVERPDGSNFTLKIRSTKLEDSAMYFCASQGFVETEAFFGQGTRLTVV.

This clone was recorded a few times. The chain combines TRBV30 with TRBJ1-1, with D unresolved. Germline CDR1 reads GTSNPN; CDR2 reads SVGIG (reference sequence). The CDR3 loop spans 13 amino acids. The V gene lost 0 bases and the J gene lost 5 bases, with 10 bases spanning the gap. CDR3 nucleotide sequence: TGTGCCTGGAGTGTTAGTGTCCGGACTGAAGCTTTCTTT. Translation gives CAWSVSVRTEAFF.

The table lists this clone with a few counts. The rearrangement links TRBV6-1 to TRBJ2-3, with D unclear. Germline loops: CDR1 MNHNS, CDR2 SASEGT. This CDR3 region has 15 residues. The V and J ends lost 2 bases and 6 bases respectively, with 15 bases between them. The CDR3 nucleotides read TGTGCCAGCAGTGAACTGGTTTTAGCTTCGGATACGCAGTATTTT. The encoded protein is CASSELVLASDTQYF.

The chain recombines TRBV18 with TRBJ2-6; tentatively, D is TRBD1 (5 bases). This CDR3 has 16 residues. The V end lost 1 base, the J end lost 2 bases, and 9 bases lay between the germline ends. Germline V gene lookup returns CDR1 KGHSH and CDR2 LQKENI. CDR3 loop: CASSPRMGPGANVLTF. The CDR3 coding sequence is TGTGCCAGCTCACCACGGATGGGGCCTGGGGCCAACGTCCTGACTTTC.

Points on this clone: Different DNA sequences within this sample yield the same CDR3. The rearrangement links TRBV7-8 to TRBJ2-2, with unresolved D. This CDR3 contains 16 residues. V lost 5 bases, J lost 1 base, and 14 bases lay in between. Germline CDR1 SGHVS, CDR2 FQNEAQ. CDR3 in amino acids: CASSTRTALNTGELFF. CDR3 bases: TGTGCCAGCAGCACGCGGACGGCGCTGAACACCGGGGAGCTGTTTTTT.

The chain couples TRBV30 to TRBJ2-7; 7 bases match TRBD1. CDR3 length: 15 residues. The trim removed 2 bases at V and 4 bases at J, leaving 11 bases unmatched. The germline CDR1 and CDR2 sequences are GTSNPN and SVGIG (reference sequence). The CDR3: CAWSLGTVIVYEQYF. The CDR3 nucleotides read TGTGCCTGGAGTTTAGGGACAGTTATAGTATACGAGCAGTACTTC.

This clone was detected only once. The chain joins TRBV10-3 to TRBJ1-2; possibly TRBD1 for D (6 bases). Germline assignment: CDR1 ENHRY and CDR2 SYGVKD. CDR3 length: 18 residues. V was shortened by 7 bases and J by 1 base, with 25 bases between the two germline ends. CDR3 loop: CAITESVGGRYSNYGYTF. CDR3 sequence (DNA): TGTGCCATCACCGAGAGTGTAGGGGGAAGATACAGTAACTATGGCTACACCTTC.

Concerning this clone itself: The junction does not match germline at one end; this may be a read error. The genes are TRBV7-7 and TRBJ2-1; a weak D match, TRBD2 (5 bases). The CDR3 contains 13 residues. The germline gives CDR1 SSHAT, CDR2 FNYEAQ (reference sequence). The CDR3 DNA follows: TGTGCTAGCAGCTTAAGGGAGAGGGCTGAGCAGTTCTTC. Translation: CASSLRERAEQFF.

Only one count was recorded for this clone. The gene calls are TRBV30 and TRBJ1-1; 7 positions match TRBD1. CDR3 length equals 17 residues. Germline CDR1 is GTSNPN and CDR2 is SVGIG (reference sequence). J gave up 4 bases and V 0 bases, and 14 bases lay outside the gene matches. The CDR3 loop reads CAWSVRPQGFFVTEAFF. CDR3 coding DNA: TGTGCCTGGAGTGTAAGGCCACAGGGGTTTTTCGTCACTGAAGCTTTCTTT.

The chain employs TRBV5-4 and TRBJ2-6; D tentatively fits TRBD1 or TRBD2 (6 bases each). From germline, CDR1 is SGHNT and CDR2 YYREEE (reference sequence). This CDR3 is 15 amino acids long. V lost 4 bases to trimming and J lost 1 base, with 9 bases between them. CDR3 amino acids: CASSPGASGANVLTF. The CDR3 nucleotides are TGTGCCAGCAGCCCGGGGGCTTCTGGGGCCAACGTCCTGACTTTC.

The chain's CDR3 is CSVEEPNNEQFF. CDR3 nucleotides: TGCAGCGTTGAAGAACCGAACAATGAGCAGTTCTTC. This rearrangement joins TRBV29-1 to TRBJ2-1; no definite D call. The germline CDR1 and CDR2 sequences are SQVTM and ANQGSEA. V was shortened by 0 bases and J by 5 bases, with 5 bases between the two germline ends. This CDR3 has 12 amino acids.

This chain joins TRBV9 and TRBJ2-1; TRBD2 aligns across 9 bases. With V trimmed by 2 bases and J by 4 bases, 4 bases remained unmatched. CDR3 length: 15 residues. Germline V gives CDR1 SGDLS, CDR2 YYNGEE. The CDR3 DNA follows: TGTGCCAGCAGCGTTACTAGCGGGCCGTACAATGAGCAGTTCTTC. It encodes CASSVTSGPYNEQFF.

The V call is TRBV7-2, the J call TRBJ2-5; D may be TRBD2 (5 bases). The ends were cut back, 4 bases at V and 4 bases at J, with 13 bases in the middle. Germline CDR1 reads SGHTA; CDR2 reads FQGNSA. The CDR3 runs to 14 residues. For the CDR3, the DNA is TGTGCCAGCAGCTCCTACGCCCGGGGAGAGACCCAGTACTTC. Amino acid sequence: CASSSYARGETQYF.

This clone has more than one count but fewer than ten. The chain carries TRBV4-3 and TRBJ2-1, with TRBD2 identical over 8 bases. From germline, CDR1 is LGHNA and CDR2 YSLEER. CDR3 length: 17 amino acids. Trimming cost V 0 bases and J 6 bases; bases outside gene matches: 10. The CDR3 DNA follows: TGCGCCAGCAGCCAAGATTTAGGAGCGGGAGTAGTCAATGAGCAGTTCTTC. Encoded protein: CASSQDLGAGVVNEQFF.

This chain links TRBV18 with TRBJ2-7, with D possibly being TRBD2 (5 bases). This CDR3 region has 13 residues. The V and J ends lost 3 bases and 5 bases respectively, with 11 bases between them. The germline V gene encodes CDR1 KGHSH and CDR2 LQKENI. This chain's CDR3 is CASSPTRGNEQYF. CDR3 DNA: TGTGCCAGCTCACCTACCAGAGGGAACGAGCAGTACTTC.

This chain connects TRBV5-4 to TRBJ2-2; a weak D match, TRBD1 (7 bases). The CDR3 is 15 residues long. Germline CDR1 and CDR2: SGHNT and YYREEE (reference sequence). Deletions cut 0 bases from V and 6 bases from J, with 12 bases between. The CDR3: CASSLGQGEAGELFF. The CDR3 DNA sequence: TGTGCCAGCAGCTTGGGGCAGGGGGAGGCCGGGGAGCTGTTTTTT.

The chain has TRBV27 and TRBJ1-1; TRBD1 might be the D (5 bases). The CDR3 contains 12 residues. Germline V CDR1 and CDR2: MNHEY, SMNVEV (reference sequence). V was clipped by 0 bases and J by 10 bases, with 9 bases between them. The CDR3 sequence: CASSLSHRLAFF. The CDR3, as DNA: TGTGCCAGCAGTTTATCGCACAGGTTAGCTTTCTTT.

The chain is built from TRBV5-1 and TRBJ2-3, with 7 bases matching TRBD2. Trimming removed 4 bases from V and 1 base from J; junction bases left unmatched: 9. CDR3 length equals 16 residues. Per germline, CDR1 SGHRS and CDR2 YFSETQ. CDR3 region: CASSPPRAGGTDTQYF. The DNA of the CDR3 is TGCGCCAGCAGCCCCCCTAGGGCGGGAGGCACAGATACGCAGTATTTT.